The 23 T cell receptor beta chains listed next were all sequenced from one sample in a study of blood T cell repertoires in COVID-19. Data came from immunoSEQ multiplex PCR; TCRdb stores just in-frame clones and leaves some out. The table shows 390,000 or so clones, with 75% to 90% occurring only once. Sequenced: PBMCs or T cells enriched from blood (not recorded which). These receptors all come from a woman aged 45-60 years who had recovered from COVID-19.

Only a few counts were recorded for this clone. The CDR3 sequence is CASSLSPGYEQYF. CDR3 nucleotide sequence: TGTGCCAGCAGTCTCTCCCCAGGGTACGAGCAGTACTTC. The V and J genes are TRBV6-2 or TRBV6-3 and TRBJ2-7, with a possible D match to TRBD1 (5 bases). The germline V and J ends were trimmed by 5 bases and 4 bases, with 12 bases remaining between them. CDR1 is MNHEY, CDR2 SVGEGT, per germline. The CDR3 covers 13 residues.

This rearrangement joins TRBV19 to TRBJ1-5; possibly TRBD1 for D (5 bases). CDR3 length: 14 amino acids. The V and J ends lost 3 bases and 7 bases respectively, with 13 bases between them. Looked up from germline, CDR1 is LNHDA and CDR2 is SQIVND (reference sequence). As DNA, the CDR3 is TGTGCCAGTAGTATCCTCTCCGGGGGGCAGCCCCAGCATTTT. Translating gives CASSILSGGQPQHF.

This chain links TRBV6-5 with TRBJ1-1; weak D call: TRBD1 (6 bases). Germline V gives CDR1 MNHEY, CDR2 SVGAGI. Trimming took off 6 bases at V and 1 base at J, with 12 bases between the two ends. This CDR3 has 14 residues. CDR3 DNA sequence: TGTGCCAGCAGCACACAGGGAAGGAACACTGAAGCTTTCTTT. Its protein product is CASSTQGRNTEAFF.

The CDR3 region is CASSRDRTFEAFF. CDR3 nucleotides: TGTGCCAGCAGCCGGGACAGGACCTTCGAAGCTTTCTTT. The rearrangement links TRBV6-5 to TRBJ1-1, with 8 bases lining up with TRBD1. The CDR3 contains 13 residues. After removal of 6 bases from V and 8 bases from J, the junction contained 8 bases not matched to a gene. CDR1 and CDR2 from the germline V gene are MNHEY and SVGAGI.

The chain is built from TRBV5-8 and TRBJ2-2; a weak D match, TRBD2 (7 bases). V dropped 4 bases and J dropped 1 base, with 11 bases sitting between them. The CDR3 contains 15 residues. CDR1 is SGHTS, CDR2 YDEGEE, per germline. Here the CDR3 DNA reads TGTGCCAGCAGCCGAGGGGGGGAGAACACCGGGGAGCTGTTTTTT. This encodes CASSRGGENTGELFF.

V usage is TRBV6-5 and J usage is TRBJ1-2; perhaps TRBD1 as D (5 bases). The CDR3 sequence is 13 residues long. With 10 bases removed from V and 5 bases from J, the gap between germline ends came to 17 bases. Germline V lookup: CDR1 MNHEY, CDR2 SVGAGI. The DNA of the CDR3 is TGTGCCACCGAGGCGGGGGGAGGATATGGCTACACCTTC. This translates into CATEAGGGYGYTF.

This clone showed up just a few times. The CDR3 loop reads CASSKGLASDTQYF. Written as DNA, the CDR3 is TGTGCCAGTTCCAAGGGACTAGCGTCAGATACGCAGTATTTT. The chain joins TRBV9 to TRBJ2-3, with 10 bases matching TRBD2. This CDR3 has 14 residues. V gave up 8 bases and J gave up 4 bases; unmatched junction bases: 7. CDR1 SGDLS and CDR2 YYNGEE come from the germline V gene. The full variable domain, with the rest looked up from reference TRBV9 and TRBJ2-3, is DSGVTQTPKHLITATGQRVTLRCSPRSGDLSVYWYQQSLDQGLQFLIQYYNGEERAKGNILERFSAQQFPDLHSELNLSSLELGDSALYFCASSKGLASDTQYFGPGTRLTVL.

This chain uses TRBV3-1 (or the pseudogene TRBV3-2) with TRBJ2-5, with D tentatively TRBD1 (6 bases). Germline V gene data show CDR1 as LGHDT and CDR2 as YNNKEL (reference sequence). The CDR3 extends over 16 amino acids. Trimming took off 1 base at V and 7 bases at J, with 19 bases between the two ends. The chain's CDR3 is CASSQVGTRRPGTQYF. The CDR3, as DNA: TGTGCCAGCAGCCAAGTGGGGACACGGCGGCCGGGGACCCAGTACTTC.

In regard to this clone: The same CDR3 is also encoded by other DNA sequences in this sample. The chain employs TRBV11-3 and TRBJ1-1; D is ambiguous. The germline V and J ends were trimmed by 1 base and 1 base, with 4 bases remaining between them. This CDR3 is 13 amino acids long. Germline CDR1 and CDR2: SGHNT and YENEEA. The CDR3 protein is CASSLGRNTEAFF. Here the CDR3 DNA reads TGTGCCAGCAGCTTAGGTCGGAACACTGAAGCTTTCTTT.

In DNA form, the CDR3 reads TGTGCCACCAGTGACTCGAGGATTAACTATGGCTACACCTTC. It translates to CATSDSRINYGYTF. The chain is built from TRBV24-1 and TRBJ1-2; D unresolved. CDR1 is KGHDR and CDR2 is SFDVKD in the germline V gene. Between the trimmed V and J ends, which lost 4 bases and 1 base, there was a span of 9 bases. CDR3 size: 14 residues.

The CDR3 protein is CASSEARQPETQYF. As DNA, the CDR3 is TGTGCCAGCAGTGAGGCCCGACAGCCCGAGACCCAGTACTTC. The chain carries TRBV2 and TRBJ2-5; D is possibly TRBD1 (5 bases). The CDR3 consists of 14 residues. Trimming stripped 3 bases from V and 5 bases from J, with 13 bases between. Germline values: CDR1 SNHLY, CDR2 FYNNEI. The full variable domain, with the rest looked up from reference TRBV2 and TRBJ2-5, is EPEVTQTPSHQVTQMGQEVILRCVPISNHLYFYWYRQILGQKVEFLVSFYNNEISEKSEIFDDQFSVERPDGSNFTLKIRSTKLEDSAMYFCASSEARQPETQYFGPGTRLLVL.

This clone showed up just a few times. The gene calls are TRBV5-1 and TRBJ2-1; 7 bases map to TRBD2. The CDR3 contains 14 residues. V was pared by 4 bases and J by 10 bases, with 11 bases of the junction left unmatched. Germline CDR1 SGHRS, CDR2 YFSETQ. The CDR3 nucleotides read TGCGCCAGCAGCCCGGCGGCGGGAGTAGGGGAGCAGTTCTTC. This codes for CASSPAAGVGEQFF.

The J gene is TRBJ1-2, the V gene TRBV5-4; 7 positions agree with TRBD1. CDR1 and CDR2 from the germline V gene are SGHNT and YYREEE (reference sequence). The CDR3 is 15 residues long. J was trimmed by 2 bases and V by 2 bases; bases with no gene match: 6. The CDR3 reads CASSLNRGGNYGYTF. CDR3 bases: TGTGCCAGCAGCTTAAACAGGGGAGGAAACTATGGCTACACCTTC.

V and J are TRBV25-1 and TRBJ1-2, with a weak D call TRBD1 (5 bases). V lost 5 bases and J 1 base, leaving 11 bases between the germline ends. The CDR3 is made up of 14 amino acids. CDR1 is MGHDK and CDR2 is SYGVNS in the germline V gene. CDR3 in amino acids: CASSQDTNNYGYTF. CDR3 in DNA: TGTGCCAGCAGTCAGGACACAAATAACTATGGCTACACCTTC.

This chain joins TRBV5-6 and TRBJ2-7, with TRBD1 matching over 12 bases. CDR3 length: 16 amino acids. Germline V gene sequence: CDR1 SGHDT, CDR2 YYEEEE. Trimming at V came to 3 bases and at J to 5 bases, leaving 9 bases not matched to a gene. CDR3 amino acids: CASSWLSGQGAHEQYF. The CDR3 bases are TGTGCCAGCAGCTGGCTCTCGGGACAGGGGGCCCACGAGCAGTACTTC.

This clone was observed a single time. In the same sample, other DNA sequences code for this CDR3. In DNA, the CDR3 is TGTGCCAGCAGTCCGGGACAAGGGAACTATGGCTACACCTTC. As protein: CASSPGQGNYGYTF. V is TRBV9 and J is TRBJ1-2, with a possible D match to TRBD1 (6 bases). Trimming stripped 5 bases from V and 2 bases from J, with 13 bases between. CDR1 SGDLS and CDR2 YYNGEE come from the germline V gene. The CDR3 has 14 amino acids.

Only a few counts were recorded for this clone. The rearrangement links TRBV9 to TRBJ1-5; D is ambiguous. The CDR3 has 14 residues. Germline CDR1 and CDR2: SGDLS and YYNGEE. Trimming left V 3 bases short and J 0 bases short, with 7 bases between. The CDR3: CASSAGNSNQPQHF. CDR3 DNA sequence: TGTGCCAGCAGCGCGGGAAATAGCAATCAGCCCCAGCATTTT.

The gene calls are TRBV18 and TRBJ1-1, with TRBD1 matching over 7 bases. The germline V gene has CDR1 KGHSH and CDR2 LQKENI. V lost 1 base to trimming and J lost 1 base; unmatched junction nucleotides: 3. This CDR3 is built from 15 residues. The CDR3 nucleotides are TGTGCCAGCTCACCACTACAGGGGCGGAACACTGAAGCTTTCTTT. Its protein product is CASSPLQGRNTEAFF.

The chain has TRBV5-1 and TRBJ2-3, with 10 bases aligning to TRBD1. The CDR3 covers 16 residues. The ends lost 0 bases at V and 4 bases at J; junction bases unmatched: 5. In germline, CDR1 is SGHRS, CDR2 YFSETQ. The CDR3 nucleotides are TGCGCCAGCAGCTTGGCCCCGACAGGGGGCGCAGATACGCAGTATTTT. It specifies CASSLAPTGGADTQYF.

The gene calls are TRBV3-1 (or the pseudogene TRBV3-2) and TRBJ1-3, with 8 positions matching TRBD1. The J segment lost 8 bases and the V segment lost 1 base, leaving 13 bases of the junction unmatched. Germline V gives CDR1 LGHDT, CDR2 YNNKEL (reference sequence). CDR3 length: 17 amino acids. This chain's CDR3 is CASSQVDPGQARHTIYF. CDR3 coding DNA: TGTGCCAGCAGCCAAGTTGATCCGGGACAGGCCCGACACACCATATATTTT.

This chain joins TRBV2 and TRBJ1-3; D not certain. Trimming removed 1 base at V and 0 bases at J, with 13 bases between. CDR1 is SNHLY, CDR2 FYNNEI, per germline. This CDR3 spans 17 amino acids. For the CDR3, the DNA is TGTGCCAGCAGTGAAGTTGGAGCAACGAGCTCTGGAAACACCATATATTTT. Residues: CASSEVGATSSGNTIYF.

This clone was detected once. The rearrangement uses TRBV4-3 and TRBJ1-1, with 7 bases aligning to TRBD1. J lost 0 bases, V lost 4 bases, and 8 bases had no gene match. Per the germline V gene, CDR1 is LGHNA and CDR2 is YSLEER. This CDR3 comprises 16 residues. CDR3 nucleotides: TGCGCCAGCAGCCCCGGGACAGCCATTATGAACACTGAAGCTTTCTTT. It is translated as CASSPGTAIMNTEAFF.

In DNA, the CDR3 is TGTGCCAGCAGCCCAGACCCCGTAAACACCATATATTTT. This translates into CASSPDPVNTIYF. J is TRBJ1-3 and V is TRBV3-1 (or the pseudogene TRBV3-2); no clear D. The V and J ends lost 4 bases and 6 bases respectively, with 10 bases between them. This CDR3 is built from 13 residues. Germline-derived CDR1 and CDR2 are LGHDT and YNNKEL (reference sequence).